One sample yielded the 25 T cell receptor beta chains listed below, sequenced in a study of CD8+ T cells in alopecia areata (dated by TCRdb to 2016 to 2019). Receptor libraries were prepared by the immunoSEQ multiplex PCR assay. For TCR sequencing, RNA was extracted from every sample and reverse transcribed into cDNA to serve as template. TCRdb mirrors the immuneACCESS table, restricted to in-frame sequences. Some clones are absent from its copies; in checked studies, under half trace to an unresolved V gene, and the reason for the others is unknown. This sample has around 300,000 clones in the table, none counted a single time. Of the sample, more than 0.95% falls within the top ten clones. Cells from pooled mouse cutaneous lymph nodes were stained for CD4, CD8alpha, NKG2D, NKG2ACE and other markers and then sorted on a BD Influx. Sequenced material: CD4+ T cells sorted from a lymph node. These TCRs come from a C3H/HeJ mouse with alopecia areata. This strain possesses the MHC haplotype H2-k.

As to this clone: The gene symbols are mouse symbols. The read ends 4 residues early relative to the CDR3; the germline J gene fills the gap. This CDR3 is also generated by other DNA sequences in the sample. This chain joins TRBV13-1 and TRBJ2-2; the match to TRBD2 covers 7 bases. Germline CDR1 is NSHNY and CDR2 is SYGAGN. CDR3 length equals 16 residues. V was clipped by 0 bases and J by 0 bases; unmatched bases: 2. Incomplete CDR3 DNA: TGTGCCAGCAGTGATGTTGGGGGGTCAAACACCGGG. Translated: CASSDVGGSNTG. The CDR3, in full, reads CASSDVGGSNTGQLYF.

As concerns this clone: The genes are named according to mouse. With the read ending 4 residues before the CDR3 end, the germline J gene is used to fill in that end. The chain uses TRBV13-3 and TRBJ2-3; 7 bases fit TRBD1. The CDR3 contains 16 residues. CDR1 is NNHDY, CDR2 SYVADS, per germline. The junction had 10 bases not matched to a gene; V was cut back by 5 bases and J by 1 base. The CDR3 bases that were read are TGTGCCAGCAGAAACGACAGGGTTGGAGGTGCAGAA. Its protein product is CASRNDRVGGAE. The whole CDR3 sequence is CASRNDRVGGAETLYF.

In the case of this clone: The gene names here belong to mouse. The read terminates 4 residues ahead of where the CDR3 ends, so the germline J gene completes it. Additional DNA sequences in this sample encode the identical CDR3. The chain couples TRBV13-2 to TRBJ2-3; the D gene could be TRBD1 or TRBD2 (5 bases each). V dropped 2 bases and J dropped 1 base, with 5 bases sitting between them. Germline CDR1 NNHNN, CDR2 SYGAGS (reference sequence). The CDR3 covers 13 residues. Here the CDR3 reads CASGEGGAETLYF. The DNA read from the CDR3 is TGTGCCAGCGGTGAGGGGGGTGCAGAA.

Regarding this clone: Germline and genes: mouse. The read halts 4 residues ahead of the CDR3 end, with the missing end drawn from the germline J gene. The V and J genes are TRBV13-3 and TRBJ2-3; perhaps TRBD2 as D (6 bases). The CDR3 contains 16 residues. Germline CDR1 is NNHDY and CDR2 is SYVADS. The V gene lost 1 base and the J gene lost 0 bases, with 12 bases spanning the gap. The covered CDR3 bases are TGTGCCAGCAGTGATCGACACGGGACTAGTGCAGAA. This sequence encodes CASSDRHGTSAE. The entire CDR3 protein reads CASSDRHGTSAETLYF.

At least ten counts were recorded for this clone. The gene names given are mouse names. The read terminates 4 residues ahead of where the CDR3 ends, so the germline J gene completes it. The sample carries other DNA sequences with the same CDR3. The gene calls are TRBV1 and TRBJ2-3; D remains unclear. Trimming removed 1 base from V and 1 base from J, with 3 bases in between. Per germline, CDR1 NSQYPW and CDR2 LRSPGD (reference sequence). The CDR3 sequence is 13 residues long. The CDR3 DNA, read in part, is TGCACCTGCAGTGCAGGTGGTGCAGAA. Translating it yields CTCSAGGAE. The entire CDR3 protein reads CTCSAGGAETLYF.

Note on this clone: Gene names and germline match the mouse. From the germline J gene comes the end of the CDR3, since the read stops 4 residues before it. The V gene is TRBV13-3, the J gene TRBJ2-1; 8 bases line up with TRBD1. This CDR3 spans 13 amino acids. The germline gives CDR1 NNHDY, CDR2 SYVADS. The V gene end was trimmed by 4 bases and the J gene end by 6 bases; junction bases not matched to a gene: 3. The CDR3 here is CASSPRGRAEQFF. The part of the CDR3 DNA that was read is TGTGCCAGCAGTCCCAGGGGGCGTGCT.

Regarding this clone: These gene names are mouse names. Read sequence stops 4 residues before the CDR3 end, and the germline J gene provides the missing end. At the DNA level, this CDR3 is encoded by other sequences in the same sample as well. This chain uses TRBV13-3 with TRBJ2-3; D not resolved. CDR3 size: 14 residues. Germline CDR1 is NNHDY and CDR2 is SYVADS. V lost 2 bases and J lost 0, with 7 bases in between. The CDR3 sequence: CASSDRSSAETLYF. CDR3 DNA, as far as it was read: TGTGCCAGCAGTGACAGGTCTAGTGCAGAA.

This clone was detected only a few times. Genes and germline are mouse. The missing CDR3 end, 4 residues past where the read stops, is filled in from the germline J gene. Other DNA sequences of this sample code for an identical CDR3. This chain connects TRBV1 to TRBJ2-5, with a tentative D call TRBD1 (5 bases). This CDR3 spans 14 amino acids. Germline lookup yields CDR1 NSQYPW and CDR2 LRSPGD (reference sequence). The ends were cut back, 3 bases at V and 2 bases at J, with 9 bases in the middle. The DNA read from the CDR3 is TGCACCTGCAGTGCTCGGACAATCCAAGAC. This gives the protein CTCSARTIQD. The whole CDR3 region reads CTCSARTIQDTQYF.

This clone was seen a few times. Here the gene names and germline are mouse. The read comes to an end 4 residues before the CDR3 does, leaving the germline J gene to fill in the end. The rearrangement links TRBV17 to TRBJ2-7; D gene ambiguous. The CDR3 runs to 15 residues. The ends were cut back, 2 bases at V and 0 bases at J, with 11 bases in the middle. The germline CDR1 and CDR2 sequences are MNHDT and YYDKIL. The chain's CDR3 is CASSRLRPYSYEQYF. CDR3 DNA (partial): TGTGCTAGCAGTAGACTCCGTCCCTACTCCTAT.

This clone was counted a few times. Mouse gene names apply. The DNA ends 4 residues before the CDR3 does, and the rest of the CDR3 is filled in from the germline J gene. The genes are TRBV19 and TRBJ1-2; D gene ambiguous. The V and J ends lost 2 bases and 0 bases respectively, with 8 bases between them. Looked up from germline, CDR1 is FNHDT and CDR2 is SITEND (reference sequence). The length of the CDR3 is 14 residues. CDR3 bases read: TGTGCCAGCAGTATCAACAAAGCAAACTCC. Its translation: CASSINKANS. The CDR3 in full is CASSINKANSDYTF.

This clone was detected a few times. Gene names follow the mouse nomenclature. Incomplete CDR3 DNA: TGTGCCTGGAGTCTGGGGACTTTTCAAAAC. This encodes CAWSLGTFQN. The CDR3 in its entirety is CAWSLGTFQNTLYF. The gene calls are TRBV31 and TRBJ2-4, with D perhaps TRBD2 (6 bases). The read gets to within 4 residues of the CDR3 end, and the germline J gene fills in the rest. V was shortened by 0 bases and J by 2 bases, with 9 bases between the two germline ends. The CDR3 extends over 14 amino acids. Germline V gives CDR1 GKSSPN, CDR2 SITVG.

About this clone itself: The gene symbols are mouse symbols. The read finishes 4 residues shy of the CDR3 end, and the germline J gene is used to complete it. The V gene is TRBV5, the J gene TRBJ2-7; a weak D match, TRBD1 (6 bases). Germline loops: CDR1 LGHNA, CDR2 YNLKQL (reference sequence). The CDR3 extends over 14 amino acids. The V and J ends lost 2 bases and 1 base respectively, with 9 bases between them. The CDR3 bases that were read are TGTGCCAGCAGCCAACCGGGACAATCCTAT. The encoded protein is CASSQPGQSY. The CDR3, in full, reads CASSQPGQSYEQYF.

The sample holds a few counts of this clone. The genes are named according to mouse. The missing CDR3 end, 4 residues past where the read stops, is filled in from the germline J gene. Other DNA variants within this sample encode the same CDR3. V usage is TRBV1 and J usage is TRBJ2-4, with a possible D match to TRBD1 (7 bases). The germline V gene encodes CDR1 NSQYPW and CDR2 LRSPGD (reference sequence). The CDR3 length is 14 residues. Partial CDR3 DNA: TGCACCTGCAGTGCAGACAGGGGGGAAAAC. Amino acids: CTCSADRGEN. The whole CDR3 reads CTCSADRGENTLYF.

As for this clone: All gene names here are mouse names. CDR3 bases read: TGTGCCACCAAACCGGCAGGGGGCTAT. The encoded protein is CATKPAGGY. The entire CDR3 reads CATKPAGGYEQYF. The chain couples TRBV13-1 to TRBJ2-7; TRBD1 aligns across 7 bases. The read stops 4 residues short of the end of the CDR3; the missing end is completed from the germline J gene. V dropped 9 bases and J dropped 3; count of bases not matched to a gene: 9. There are 13 residues in the CDR3. Germline V gives CDR1 NSHNY, CDR2 SYGAGN.

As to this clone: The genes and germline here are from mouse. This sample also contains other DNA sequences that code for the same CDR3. The CDR3 here is CASRTQGGAETLYF. The part of the CDR3 DNA that was read is TGTGCCAGCAGGACCCAGGGCGGTGCAGAA. The chain employs TRBV13-3 and TRBJ2-3; D is possibly TRBD1 (5 bases). The observed sequence ends 4 residues before the CDR3 terminus, with the missing tail filled in from the germline J gene. Germline assignment: CDR1 NNHDY and CDR2 SYVADS. This CDR3 spans 14 amino acids. The ends were cut back, 5 bases at V and 1 base at J, with 11 bases in the middle.

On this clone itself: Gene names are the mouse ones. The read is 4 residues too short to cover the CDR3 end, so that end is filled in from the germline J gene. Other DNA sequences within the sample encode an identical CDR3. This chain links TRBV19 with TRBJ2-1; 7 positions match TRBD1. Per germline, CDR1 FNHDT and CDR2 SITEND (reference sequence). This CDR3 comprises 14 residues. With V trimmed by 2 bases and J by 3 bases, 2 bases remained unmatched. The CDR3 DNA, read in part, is TGTGCCAGCAGTATTCGGGACAGCTATGCT. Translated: CASSIRDSYA. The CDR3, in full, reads CASSIRDSYAEQFF.

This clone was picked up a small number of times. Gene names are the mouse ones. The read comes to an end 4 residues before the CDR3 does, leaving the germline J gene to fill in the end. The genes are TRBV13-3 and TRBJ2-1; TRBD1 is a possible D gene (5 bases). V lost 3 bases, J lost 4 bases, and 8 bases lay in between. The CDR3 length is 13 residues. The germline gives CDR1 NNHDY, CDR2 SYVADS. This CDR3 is CASSAGFYAEQFF. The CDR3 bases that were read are TGTGCCAGCAGTGCAGGGTTTTATGCT.

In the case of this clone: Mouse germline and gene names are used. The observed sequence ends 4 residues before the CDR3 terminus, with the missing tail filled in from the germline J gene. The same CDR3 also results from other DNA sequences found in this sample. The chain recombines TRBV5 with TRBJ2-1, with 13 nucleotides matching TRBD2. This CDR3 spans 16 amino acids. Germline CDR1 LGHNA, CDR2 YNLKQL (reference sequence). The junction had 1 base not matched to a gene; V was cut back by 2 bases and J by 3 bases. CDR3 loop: CASSQRDWGGYAEQFF. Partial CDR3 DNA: TGTGCCAGCAGCCAAAGGGACTGGGGGGGCTATGCT.

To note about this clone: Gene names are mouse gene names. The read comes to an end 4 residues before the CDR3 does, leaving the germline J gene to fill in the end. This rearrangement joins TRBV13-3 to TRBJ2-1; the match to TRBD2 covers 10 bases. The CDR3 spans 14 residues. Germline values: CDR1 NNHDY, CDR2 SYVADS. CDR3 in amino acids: CASRRDWGWAEQFF. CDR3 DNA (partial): TGTGCCAGCAGGCGGGACTGGGGATGGGCT.

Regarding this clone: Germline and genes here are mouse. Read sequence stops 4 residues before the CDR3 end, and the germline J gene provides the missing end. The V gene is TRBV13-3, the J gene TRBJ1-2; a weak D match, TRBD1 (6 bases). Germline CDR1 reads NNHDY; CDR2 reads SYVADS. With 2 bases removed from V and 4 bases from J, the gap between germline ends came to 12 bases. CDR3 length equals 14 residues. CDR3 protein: CASSEGGPGSDYTF. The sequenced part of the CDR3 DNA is TGTGCCAGCAGTGAGGGGGGGCCGGGCTCC.

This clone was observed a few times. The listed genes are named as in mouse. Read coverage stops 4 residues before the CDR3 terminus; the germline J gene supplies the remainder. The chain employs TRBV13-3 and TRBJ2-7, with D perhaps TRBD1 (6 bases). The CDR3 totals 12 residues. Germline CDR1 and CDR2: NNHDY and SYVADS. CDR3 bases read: TGTGCCAGCAGTTGGACAGATTAT. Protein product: CASSWTDY. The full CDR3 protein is CASSWTDYEQYF.

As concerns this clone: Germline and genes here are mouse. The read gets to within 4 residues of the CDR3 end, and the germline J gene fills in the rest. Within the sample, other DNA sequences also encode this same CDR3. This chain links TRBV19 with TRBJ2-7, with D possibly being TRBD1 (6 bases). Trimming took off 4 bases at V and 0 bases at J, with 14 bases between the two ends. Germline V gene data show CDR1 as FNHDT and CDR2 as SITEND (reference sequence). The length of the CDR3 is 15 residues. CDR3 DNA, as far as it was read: TGTGCCAGCAGTCTCCCCGGACAGAGCTCCTAT. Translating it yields CASSLPGQSSY. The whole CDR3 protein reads CASSLPGQSSYEQYF.

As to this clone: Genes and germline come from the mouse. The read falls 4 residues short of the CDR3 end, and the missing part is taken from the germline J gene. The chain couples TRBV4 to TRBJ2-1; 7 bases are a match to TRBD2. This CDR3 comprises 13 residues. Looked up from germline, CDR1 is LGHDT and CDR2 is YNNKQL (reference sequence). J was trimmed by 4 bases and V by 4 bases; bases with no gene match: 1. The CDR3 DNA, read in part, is TGTGCCAGCAGCTCGGACTGGTATGCT. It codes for CASSSDWYA. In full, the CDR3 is CASSSDWYAEQFF.

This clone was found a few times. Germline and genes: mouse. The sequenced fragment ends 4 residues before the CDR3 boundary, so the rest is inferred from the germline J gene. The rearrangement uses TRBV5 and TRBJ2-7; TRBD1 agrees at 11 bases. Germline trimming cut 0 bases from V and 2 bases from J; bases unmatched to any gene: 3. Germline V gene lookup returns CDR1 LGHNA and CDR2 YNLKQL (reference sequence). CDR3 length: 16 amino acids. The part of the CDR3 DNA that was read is TGTGCCAGCAGCCAAGAGGTGGGACAGGGGGCCTAT. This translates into CASSQEVGQGAY. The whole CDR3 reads CASSQEVGQGAYEQYF.

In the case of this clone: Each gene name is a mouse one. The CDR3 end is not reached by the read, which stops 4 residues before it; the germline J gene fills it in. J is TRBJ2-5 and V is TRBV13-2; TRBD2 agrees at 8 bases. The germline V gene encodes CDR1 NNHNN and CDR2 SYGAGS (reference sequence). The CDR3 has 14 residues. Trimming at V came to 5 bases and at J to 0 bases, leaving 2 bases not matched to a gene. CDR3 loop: CASGLGVNQDTQYF. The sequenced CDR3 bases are TGTGCCAGCGGACTGGGGGTTAACCAAGAC.